This note documents a single TCR beta chain sequence. Authors' methods: Reference gene primer amplification yielded estimated nucleated cell counts. Assay: immunoSEQ multiplex PCR; the TCRdb copy retains only in-frame clones and omits some. V and J calls and clone size are given by that table; D and trimming were obtained from the DNA. The repertoire consists of 100,000 or so clones, with 90% to 95% occurring once and the leading ten covering around 4.7%. This sample was included in a study of blood T cell repertoires in COVID-19. The overall study: There were acute and convalescent COVID-19 samples, and they came from the United States, Italy and Spain. From T cells, B-cell-depleted T cells, or PBMCs came the material, which was cDNA or gDNA.

Germline V CDR1 and CDR2: LNHNV, YYDKDF (reference sequence). Between the trimmed V and J ends, which lost 0 bases and 8 bases, there was a span of 13 bases. This CDR3 region has 15 residues. This receptor was identified in a human donor with active COVID-19. The donor label of this sample is uncertain. The source material was peripheral blood. The chain links TRBV15 to TRBJ1-4, with D maybe TRBD1 (6 bases). CDR3: CATSRETGLREKLFF. The CDR3, as DNA: TGTGCCACCAGCAGAGAGACAGGCCTAAGAGAAAAACTGTTTTTT.